This TCR beta chain originates from a study of persistence of HIV-infected CD4 T cells (dated by TCRdb to 2020 to 2021). The study in broad terms: The study isolated CMV- and HIV-1 Gag-responding CD4+ T cells from ART-treated individuals to examine antigen-driven clonal expansion of HIV-1-infected cells. Suppressive ART had been received by participants for a median of roughly 8 years. Peripheral blood samples of up to roughly 200 mL were taken at multiple time points, with the exception of a couple of participants who underwent leukapheresis at a single time point. Proviral sequencing was used to assess clonality among infected cells, whereas TCRbeta sequencing gauged the clonality of all cells within each sorted population. The TCR cluster analysis across participants included roughly eight participants for CMV and roughly 7 participants for Gag. General study outcomes and caveats: Within the same sorted populations, how oligoclonal the TCRs were correlated with how oligoclonal the proviruses were. Only a small number of individuals took part in the study, and only a limited range of antigens was tested. Restriction of bulk TCR analyses to the rare CMV-responding cells that actually carried HIV-1 proviruses was not possible. Antigen-responding cells were enriched for degenerate expanded CDR3beta sequences, which suggests convergent selection of CD4+ responses to CMV and Gag. TCRbeta richness in CMV- and Gag-responding cells was significantly lower than in anti-CD3/anti-CD28-responding cells; CMV-responding cells had higher oligoclonality than CD3/CD28-stimulated and Gag-responding cells.

The sample's treatment or condition label, in plain terms: suppressive antiretroviral therapy. Cells were stimulated with a pool of overlapping HIV-1 Gag 15-mer peptides at 0.95 to 1 ug per peptide per mL. Memory CD4+ T cells that did not respond, being CD40L-negative, CD69-negative and CD45RO-high, were sorted as memory populations depleted of antigen-responding cells. HIV-1-infected adults in whom suppressive ART had been started during chronic infection were enrolled as participants. For at least 4 years, the participants' plasma HIV-1 RNA had been undetectable, below 50 copies/mL. To be included, participants needed a CD4+ T cell count above 400 cells/uL and a positive CMV serology. Before stimulation, PBMCs were isolated using density centrifugation and then depleted of CD8+ T cells. For less than 20 hours, the CD8-depleted PBMCs were stimulated with anti-CD28/CD49d costimulation, a CD40-blocking antibody, and enfuvirtide to prevent new infections. Cell sorting was performed on a Beckman Coulter MoFlo Legacy or XDP sorter, and dead cells were excluded with propidium iodide. Genomic DNA was extracted using the QIAamp DNA Mini Kit for samples with more than one million cells and using the Quick-DNA Microprep Kit for all other samples.

As for this clone: The antigen this receptor binds is unknown. It has no much larger one-base neighbor in the sample; base qualities were not kept.

The immunoSEQ hsTCRB assay version 4, run in survey mode, was used to sequence TCRbeta repertoires from genomic DNA. Genomic DNA was diluted to roughly 9.5 ng/uL, using up to about 1 ug per sample for TCRbeta sequencing. Per the authors' processing: TCRbeta data were analyzed in ImmunoSeq Analyzer 3.0, with diversity computed on productive nucleotide rearrangements. Lower-bound TCR diversity was estimated with the improved Chao index, and clonality with the Gini coefficient using the Immunarch R package. Different nucleotide rearrangements encoding the same CDR3beta amino acid sequence were counted as distinct clonotypes. Differential abundance analysis found TCRbeta sequences that were significantly enriched in antigen-responding cells compared with anti-CD3/anti-CD28-activated cells. GLIPH2 grouped TCRs by predicted peptide-MHC specificity, both within each participant and across combined participant data sets. TCRdb provides this immuneACCESS table in a form limited to in-frame rearrangements. Some clones are lacking; in checked studies, under half of them reflect an unresolved V gene, and why the rest are absent is not known. That table gives V, J and clone size, and the DNA gave D and trimming. The sample table contains some 40,000 clones; only one count was recorded for about 84% of them. The ten largest clonotypes hold roughly 5.6% of the sample.

This material consisted of cultured CD4+ T cells from PBMCs, taken from a patient who received antiretroviral therapy. The sample's cell subset or site label is to be understood as: CD40L-CD69- CD45RO-high memory CD4 T cells not responding to Gag peptides. The receptor was derived from an adult with HIV. The donor label of this sample is uncertain.

This receptor has the CDR3 CASSLFNQPQHF. The nucleotide sequence reads TGTGCCAGTAGTCTGTTCAATCAGCCCCAGCATTTT. The rearrangement joined TRBV19 to TRBJ1-5; the D segment cannot be called with confidence. CDR1 and CDR2, per the germline V gene (reference sequence), are LNHDA and SQIVND. Trimming removed 5 bases from V and 3 bases from J, leaving 5 bases between the germline ends. Taken from cysteine to phenylalanine, the CDR3 has 12 residues. The entry retains the CDR3 DNA only, 36 bases that are in frame from base 1.